The sequence of this T cell receptor beta chain was determined in a study of CD8 T cells in Susac syndrome. The V end was cut by 7 bases, the J end by 6 bases, with 9 bases between. CDR3 length: 12 amino acids. Germline CDR1 and CDR2: MNHNS and SASEGT. RNA, at about 0.45 to 1 ug, was reverse transcribed with random hexamers. An immunoSEQ multiplex PCR generated amplified TCR beta CDR3 products spanning 54 Vbeta and 13 Jbeta. One entry per CDR3 protein, called by TCRdb with MiXCR from the immunoSEQ multiplex PCR reads. The table includes more than 95,000 distinct CDR3 sequences, roughly 93% detected once. Sequencing of TCR beta was performed on blood CD8+ T cells and on blood CD4+ T cells. The multiple sclerosis controls comprised treatment-naive patients whose relapsing-remitting disease was stable or active.

The receptor's source is a human donor with multiple sclerosis. The sequencing sample was made of CD8+ T cells from PBMCs. V gene TRBV6-1 combines with J gene TRBJ1-4; D call uncertain. CDR3 amino acids: CASNGLDEKLFF. As DNA, the CDR3 is TGTGCCAGCAATGGTCTCGATGAAAAACTGTTTTTT.